Each of the 6 T cell receptor beta chains below was sequenced from the same sample in a study of response to subunit inactivated influenza vaccine. TCRdb passed the RT-PCR reads through MiXCR, listing each CDR3 protein once. The data hold fewer than 600,000 distinct CDR3 sequences, with roughly 7.9% observed a single time. The source material was PBMCs from blood, sampled roughly 24 months after vaccination. The receptors here all came from a man between 50 and 75 years old who received an inactivated influenza vaccine.

The chain joins TRBV2 to TRBJ2-1; 11 bases match TRBD2. J was trimmed by 3 bases and V by 6 bases; bases with no gene match: 4. The CDR3 is 15 residues long. Germline V CDR1 and CDR2: SNHLY, FYNNEI. In nucleotides, the CDR3 is TGTGCCAGCAGACAGACTAGCGGGGACTACAATGAGCAGTTCTTC. Amino acid sequence: CASRQTSGDYNEQFF.

This clonotype was seen a few times. The J gene is TRBJ2-3, the V gene TRBV25-1; unclear D gene. The CDR3 loop spans 14 amino acids. V was trimmed by 3 bases and J by 5 bases, leaving 12 bases between them. CDR1 MGHDK and CDR2 SYGVNS come from the germline V gene. CDR3 bases: TGTGCCAGCAGTGACCCGAGTCAGATAGATACGCAGTATTTT. Its protein is CASSDPSQIDTQYF.

The chain joins TRBV12-3 or TRBV12-4 to TRBJ1-1, with D perhaps matching TRBD1 (5 bases). V was shortened by 4 bases and J by 3 bases, with 12 bases between the two germline ends. The length of the CDR3 is 14 residues. CDR3: CASSWGRSYTEAFF. DNA of the CDR3: TGTGCCAGCAGTTGGGGCCGGTCCTACACTGAAGCTTTCTTT.

As to this clonotype: A read error may produce the germline difference seen at one junction end. The chain links TRBV20-1 to TRBJ2-5; D possibly corresponds to TRBD1 (6 bases). This CDR3 has 15 amino acids. Germline V gene lookup returns CDR1 DFQATT and CDR2 SNEGSKA (reference sequence). The CDR3 region is CSVRDGVRGQETQYF. The CDR3 coding sequence is TGCAGTGTTAGAGACGGCGTTAGGGGGCAAGAGACCCAGTACTTC.

The V gene is TRBV7-2, the J gene TRBJ2-7; a weak D match, TRBD2 (5 bases). Germline-derived CDR1 and CDR2 are SGHTA and FQGNSA. Trimming left V 5 bases short and J 3 bases short, with 14 bases between. This CDR3 is built from 14 residues. CDR3 sequence (DNA): TGTGCCAGCAGCCCTTTTAGCGTGGACTACGAGCAGTACTTC. It yields the protein CASSPFSVDYEQYF.

The sample holds one count of this clonotype. J is TRBJ2-7 and V is TRBV10-3; no firm D call. There are 11 residues in the CDR3. V lost 10 bases and J lost 2, with 9 bases in between. From germline, CDR1 is ENHRY and CDR2 SYGVKD. The CDR3 region is CATLQTYEQYF. CDR3 DNA sequence: TGTGCCACTTTACAAACCTACGAGCAGTACTTC.